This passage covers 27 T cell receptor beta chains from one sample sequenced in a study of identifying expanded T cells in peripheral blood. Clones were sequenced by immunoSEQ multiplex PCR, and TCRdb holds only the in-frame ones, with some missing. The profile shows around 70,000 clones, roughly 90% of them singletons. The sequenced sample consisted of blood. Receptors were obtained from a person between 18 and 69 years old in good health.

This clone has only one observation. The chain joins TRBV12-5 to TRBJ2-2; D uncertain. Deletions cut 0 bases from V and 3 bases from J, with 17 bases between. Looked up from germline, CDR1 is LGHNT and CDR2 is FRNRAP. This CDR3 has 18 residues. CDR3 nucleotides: TGTGCTAGTGGTTTGGTACCCGAGCCCAAGATCGACACCGGGGAGCTGTTTTTT. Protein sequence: CASGLVPEPKIDTGELFF.

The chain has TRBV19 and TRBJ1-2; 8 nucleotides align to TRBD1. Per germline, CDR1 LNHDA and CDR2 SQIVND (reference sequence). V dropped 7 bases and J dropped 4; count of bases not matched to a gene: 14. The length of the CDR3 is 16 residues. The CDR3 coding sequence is TGTGCCAGTAACACGAGGCAGGGGGCTACACTCTATGGCTACACCTTC. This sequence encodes CASNTRQGATLYGYTF.

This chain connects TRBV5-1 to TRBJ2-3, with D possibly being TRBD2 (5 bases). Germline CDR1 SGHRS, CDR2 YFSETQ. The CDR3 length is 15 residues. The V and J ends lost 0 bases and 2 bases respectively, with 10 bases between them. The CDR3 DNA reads TGCGCCAGCAGCTTGGGGGGAGTGGACACAGATACGCAGTATTTT. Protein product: CASSLGGVDTDTQYF. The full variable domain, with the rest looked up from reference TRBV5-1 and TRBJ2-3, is KAGVTQTPRYLIKTRGQQVTLSCSPISGHRSVSWYQQTPGQGLQFLFEYFSETQRNKGNFPGRFSGRQFSNSRSEMNVSTLELGDSALYLCASSLGGVDTDTQYFGPGTRLTVL.

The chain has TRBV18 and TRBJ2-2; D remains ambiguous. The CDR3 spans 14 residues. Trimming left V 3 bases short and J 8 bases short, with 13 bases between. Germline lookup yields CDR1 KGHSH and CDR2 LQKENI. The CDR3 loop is CASSPPTLVGELFF. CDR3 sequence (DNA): TGTGCCAGCTCACCCCCGACCCTAGTGGGGGAGCTGTTTTTT. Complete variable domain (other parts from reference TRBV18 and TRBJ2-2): NAGVMQNPRHLVRRRGQEARLRCSPMKGHSHVYWYRQLPEEGLKFMVYLQKENIIDESGMPKERFSAEFPKEGPSILRIQQVVRGDSAAYFCASSPPTLVGELFFGEGSRLTVL.

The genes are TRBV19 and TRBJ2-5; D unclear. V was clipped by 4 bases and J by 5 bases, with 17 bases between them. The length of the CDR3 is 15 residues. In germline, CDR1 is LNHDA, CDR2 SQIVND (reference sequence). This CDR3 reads CASSKTPDLGETQYF. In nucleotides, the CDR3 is TGTGCCAGTAGTAAGACACCGGACCTCGGGGAGACCCAGTACTTC.

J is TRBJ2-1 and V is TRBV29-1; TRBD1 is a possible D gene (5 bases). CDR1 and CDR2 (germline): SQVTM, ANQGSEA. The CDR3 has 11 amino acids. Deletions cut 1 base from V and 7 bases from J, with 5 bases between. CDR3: CSVEGQNEQFF. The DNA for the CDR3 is TGCAGCGTTGAAGGACAGAATGAGCAGTTCTTC.

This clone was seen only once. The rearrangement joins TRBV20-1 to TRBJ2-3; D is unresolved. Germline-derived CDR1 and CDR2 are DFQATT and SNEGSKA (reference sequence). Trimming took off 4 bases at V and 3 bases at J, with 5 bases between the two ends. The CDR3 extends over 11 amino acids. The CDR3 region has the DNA TGCAGTGCTACGGTAACAGATACGCAGTATTTT. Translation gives CSATVTDTQYF.

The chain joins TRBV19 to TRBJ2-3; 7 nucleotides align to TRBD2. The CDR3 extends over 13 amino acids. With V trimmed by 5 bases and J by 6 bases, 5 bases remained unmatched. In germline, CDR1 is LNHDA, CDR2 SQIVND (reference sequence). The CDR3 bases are TGTGCCAGTAGTTTGGGAGGGCGGGATACGCAGTATTTT. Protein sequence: CASSLGGRDTQYF.

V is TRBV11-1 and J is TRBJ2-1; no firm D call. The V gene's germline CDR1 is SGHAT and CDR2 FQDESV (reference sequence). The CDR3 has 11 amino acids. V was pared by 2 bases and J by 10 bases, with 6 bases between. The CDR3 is CASSLHWEQFF. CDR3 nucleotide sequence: TGTGCCAGCAGCTTACACTGGGAGCAGTTCTTC.

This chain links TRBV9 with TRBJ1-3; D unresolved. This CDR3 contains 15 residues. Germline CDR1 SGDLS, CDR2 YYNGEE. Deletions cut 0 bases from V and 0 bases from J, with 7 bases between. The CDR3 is CASSVGDSSGNTIYF. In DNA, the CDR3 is TGTGCCAGCAGCGTAGGCGACTCCTCTGGAAACACCATATATTTT.

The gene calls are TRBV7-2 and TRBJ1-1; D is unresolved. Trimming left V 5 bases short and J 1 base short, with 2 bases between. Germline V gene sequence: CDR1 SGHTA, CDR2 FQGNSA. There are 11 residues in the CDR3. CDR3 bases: TGTGCCAGCAGCGGGAACACTGAAGCTTTCTTT. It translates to CASSGNTEAFF.

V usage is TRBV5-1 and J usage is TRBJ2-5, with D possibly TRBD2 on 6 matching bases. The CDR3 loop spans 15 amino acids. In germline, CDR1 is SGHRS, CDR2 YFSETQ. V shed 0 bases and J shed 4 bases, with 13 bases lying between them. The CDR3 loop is CASSLVVNGGETQYF. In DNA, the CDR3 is TGCGCCAGCAGCTTGGTGGTCAACGGGGGAGAGACCCAGTACTTC.

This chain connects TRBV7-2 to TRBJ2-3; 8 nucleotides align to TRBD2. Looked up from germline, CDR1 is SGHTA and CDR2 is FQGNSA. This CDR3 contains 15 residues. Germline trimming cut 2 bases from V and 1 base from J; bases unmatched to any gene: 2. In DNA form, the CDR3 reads TGTGCCAGCAGCTTACAACTAGCGGGCACAGATACGCAGTATTTT. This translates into CASSLQLAGTDTQYF.

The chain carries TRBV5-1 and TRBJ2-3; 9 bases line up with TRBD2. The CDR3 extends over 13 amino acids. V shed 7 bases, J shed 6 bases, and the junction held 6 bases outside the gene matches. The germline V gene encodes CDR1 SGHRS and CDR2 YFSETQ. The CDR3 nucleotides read TGCGCCAGCGGTCTAGCGGGATTGGATACGCAGTATTTT. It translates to CASGLAGLDTQYF.

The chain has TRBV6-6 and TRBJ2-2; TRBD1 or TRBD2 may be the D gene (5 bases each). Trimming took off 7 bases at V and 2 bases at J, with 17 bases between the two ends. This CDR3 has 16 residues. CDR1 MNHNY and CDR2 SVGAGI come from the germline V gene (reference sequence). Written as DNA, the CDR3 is TGTGCCAGCACCCTAGGGACCGATCGTAACACCGGGGAGCTGTTTTTT. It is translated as CASTLGTDRNTGELFF.

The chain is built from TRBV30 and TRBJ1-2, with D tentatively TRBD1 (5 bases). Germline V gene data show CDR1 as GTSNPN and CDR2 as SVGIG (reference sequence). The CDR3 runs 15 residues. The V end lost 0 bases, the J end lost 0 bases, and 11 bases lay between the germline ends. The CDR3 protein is CAWSVRRGANYGYTF. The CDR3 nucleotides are TGTGCCTGGAGTGTGAGGCGGGGGGCTAACTATGGCTACACCTTC.

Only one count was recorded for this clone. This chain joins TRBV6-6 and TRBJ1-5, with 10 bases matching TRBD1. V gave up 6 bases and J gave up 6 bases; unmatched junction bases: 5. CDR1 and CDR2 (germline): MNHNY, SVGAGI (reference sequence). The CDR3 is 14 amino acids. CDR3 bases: TGTGCCAGCAGCCGGACAGGGGGTCTTCAGCCCCAGCATTTT. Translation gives CASSRTGGLQPQHF.

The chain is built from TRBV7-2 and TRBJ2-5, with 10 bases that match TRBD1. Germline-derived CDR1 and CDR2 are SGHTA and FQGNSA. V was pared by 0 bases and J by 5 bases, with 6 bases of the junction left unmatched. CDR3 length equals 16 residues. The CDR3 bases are TGTGCCAGCAGCTTAGCCAAGACAGGGGGCTGGGAGACCCAGTACTTC. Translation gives CASSLAKTGGWETQYF.

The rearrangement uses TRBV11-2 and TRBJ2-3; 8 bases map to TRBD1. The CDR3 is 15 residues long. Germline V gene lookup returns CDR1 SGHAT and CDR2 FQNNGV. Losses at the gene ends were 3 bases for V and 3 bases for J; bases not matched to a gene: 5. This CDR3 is CASSLAGGYTDTQYF. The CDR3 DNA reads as TGTGCCAGCAGCTTGGCAGGGGGCTATACAGATACGCAGTATTTT.

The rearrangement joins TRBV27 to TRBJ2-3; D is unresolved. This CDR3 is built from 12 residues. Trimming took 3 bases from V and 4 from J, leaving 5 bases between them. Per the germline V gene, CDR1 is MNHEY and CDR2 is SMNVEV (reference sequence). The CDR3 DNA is TGTGCCAGCAGTTTCGGATCAGATACGCAGTATTTT. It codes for CASSFGSDTQYF.

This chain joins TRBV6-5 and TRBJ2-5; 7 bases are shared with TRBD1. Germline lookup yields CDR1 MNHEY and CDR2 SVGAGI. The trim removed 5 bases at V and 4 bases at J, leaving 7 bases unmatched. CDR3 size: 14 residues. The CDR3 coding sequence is TGTGCCAGCAGTAAACCGGGACAGAGAGAGACCCAGTACTTC. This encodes CASSKPGQRETQYF.

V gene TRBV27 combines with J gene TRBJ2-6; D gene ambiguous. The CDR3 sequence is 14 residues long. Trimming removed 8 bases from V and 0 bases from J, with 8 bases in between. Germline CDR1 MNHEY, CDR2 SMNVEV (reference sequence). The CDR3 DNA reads TGTGCCAGCGGTACCCCCTCTGGGGCCAACGTCCTGACTTTC. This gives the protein CASGTPSGANVLTF.

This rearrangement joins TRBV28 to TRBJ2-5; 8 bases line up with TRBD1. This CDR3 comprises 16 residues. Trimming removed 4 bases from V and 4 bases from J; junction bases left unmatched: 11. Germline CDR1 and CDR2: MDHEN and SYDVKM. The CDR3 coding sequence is TGTGCCAGCAGTTATTCCCAGGGGGCTATGAGAGAGACCCAGTACTTC. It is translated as CASSYSQGAMRETQYF.

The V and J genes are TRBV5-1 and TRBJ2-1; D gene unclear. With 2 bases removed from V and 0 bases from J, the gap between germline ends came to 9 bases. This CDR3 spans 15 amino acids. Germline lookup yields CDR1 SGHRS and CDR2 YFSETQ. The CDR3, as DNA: TGCGCCAGCAGCTTAGCATTCGGCTCCTACAATGAGCAGTTCTTC. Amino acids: CASSLAFGSYNEQFF.

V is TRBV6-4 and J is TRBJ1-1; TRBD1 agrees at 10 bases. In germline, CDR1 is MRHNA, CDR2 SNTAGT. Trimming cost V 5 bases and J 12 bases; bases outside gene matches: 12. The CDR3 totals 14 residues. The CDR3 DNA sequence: TGTGCCAGCAGTCCGACCCTGGGACAGGGGCCAACTTTCTTT. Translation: CASSPTLGQGPTFF.

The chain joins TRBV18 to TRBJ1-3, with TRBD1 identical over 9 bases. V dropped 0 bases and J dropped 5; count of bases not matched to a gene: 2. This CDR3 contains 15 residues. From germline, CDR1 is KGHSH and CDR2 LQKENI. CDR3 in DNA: TGTGCCAGCTCACCACCGGGACAGGGCCGAAACACCATATATTTT. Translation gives CASSPPGQGRNTIYF.

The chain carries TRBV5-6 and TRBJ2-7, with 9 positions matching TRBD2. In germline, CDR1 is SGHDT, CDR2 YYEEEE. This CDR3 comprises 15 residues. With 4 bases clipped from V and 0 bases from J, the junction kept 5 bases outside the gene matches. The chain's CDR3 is CASSRAGGSSYEQYF. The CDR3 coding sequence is TGTGCCAGCAGCAGAGCGGGGGGAAGCTCCTACGAGCAGTACTTC.